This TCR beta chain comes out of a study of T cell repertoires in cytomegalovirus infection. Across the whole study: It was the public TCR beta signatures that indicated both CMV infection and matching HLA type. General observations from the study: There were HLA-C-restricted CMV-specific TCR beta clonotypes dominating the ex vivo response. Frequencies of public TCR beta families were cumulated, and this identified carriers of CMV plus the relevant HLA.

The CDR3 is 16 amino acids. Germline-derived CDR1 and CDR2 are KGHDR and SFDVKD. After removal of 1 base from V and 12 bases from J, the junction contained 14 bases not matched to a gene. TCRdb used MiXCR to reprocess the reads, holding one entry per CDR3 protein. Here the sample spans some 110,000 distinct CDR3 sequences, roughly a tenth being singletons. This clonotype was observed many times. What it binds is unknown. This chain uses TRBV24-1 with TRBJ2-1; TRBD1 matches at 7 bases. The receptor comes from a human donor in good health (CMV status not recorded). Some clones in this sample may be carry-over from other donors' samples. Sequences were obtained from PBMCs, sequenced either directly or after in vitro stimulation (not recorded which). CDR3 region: CATSDLGGSFFGGQFF. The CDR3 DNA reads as TGTGCCACCAGTGATTTAGGGGGCTCCTTTTTTGGGGGGCAGTTCTTC.